The 26 T cell receptor beta chains below were found in one sample sequenced in a study of blood T cells in healthy people across ages. Primed by a sample-barcoded 5' primer and a J-beta primer mix, a second PCR proceeded for about 6 to 11 cycles. Via MiXCR, TCRdb re-called the 5' RACE reads, giving one row per CDR3 protein. Found here are roughly 930,000 distinct CDR3 sequences, 45% to 50% of them singletons; the top ten hold roughly 13%. What was sequenced was blood. These receptors all come from a man between 25 and 39 years old in good health.

On this clonotype: An end of the junction differs from the germline gene, which may be a read error. The chain couples TRBV12-3 or TRBV12-4 to TRBJ2-3, with TRBD2 as a possible D gene (6 bases). The CDR3 is 15 amino acids. CDR3 in amino acids: CASGLSGPSTDTQYF. The CDR3 DNA reads as TGTGCCAGCGGTTTAAGCGGGCCTAGCACAGATACGCAGTATTTT.

The rearrangement uses TRBV25-1 and TRBJ2-1; D call uncertain. Looked up from germline, CDR1 is MGHDK and CDR2 is SYGVNS. The CDR3 covers 10 residues. Trimming took 1 base from V and 10 from J, leaving 2 bases between them. CDR3 in DNA: TGTGCCAGCAGTGAATTGGAGCAGTTCTTC. Encoded protein: CASSELEQFF.

This sequence joins TRBV5-6 and TRBJ2-5, with TRBD2 matching 9 bases. The CDR3 is made up of 16 amino acids. J was trimmed by 2 bases and V by 2 bases; bases with no gene match: 7. The germline gives CDR1 SGHDT, CDR2 YYEEEE. CDR3 loop: CASSFSPSGKQETQYF. The CDR3 region has the DNA TGTGCCAGCAGCTTCTCTCCTAGCGGGAAACAAGAGACCCAGTACTTC.

This clonotype has just a few counts. The chain joins TRBV4-1 to TRBJ2-3; D unresolved. The V end was cut by 1 base, the J end by 4 bases, with 9 bases between. This CDR3 region has 14 residues. Germline V CDR1 and CDR2: MGHRA, YSYEKL. The CDR3 bases are TGCGCCAGCAGCCAAGGCAGCTATCCAGATACGCAGTATTTT. The encoded protein is CASSQGSYPDTQYF.

The gene calls are TRBV11-3 and TRBJ1-2, with D unclear. The CDR3 length is 13 residues. Germline lookup yields CDR1 SGHNT and CDR2 YENEEA. Trimming removed 5 bases from V and 1 base from J, with 8 bases in between. Here the CDR3 reads CASSLSFNYGYTF. The DNA of the CDR3 is TGTGCCAGCAGCCTCTCATTTAACTATGGCTACACCTTC.

This chain connects TRBV6-5 to TRBJ2-7, with 7 bases identical to TRBD1. From germline, CDR1 is MNHEY and CDR2 SVGAGI. There are 15 residues in the CDR3. V lost 6 bases and J lost 2; bases outside the gene matches: 10. The CDR3 reads CASSLGQTKAYEQYF. The DNA of the CDR3 is TGTGCCAGCAGCTTGGGACAGACGAAAGCCTACGAGCAGTACTTC.

This clonotype has just a few counts. The V call is TRBV27, the J call TRBJ2-7; 10 nucleotides line up with TRBD1. Looked up from germline, CDR1 is MNHEY and CDR2 is SMNVEV (reference sequence). V lost 3 bases and J lost 3; bases outside the gene matches: 2. The CDR3 sequence is 14 residues long. The DNA for the CDR3 is TGTGCCAGCAGTTTGAGGACAGGGGGCTACGAGCAGTACTTC. Its translation is CASSLRTGGYEQYF.

V usage is TRBV3-1 and J usage is TRBJ1-2, with 7 bases fitting TRBD1. The V and J ends lost 2 bases and 7 bases, in that order; junction bases with no gene match: 7. CDR1 LGHDT and CDR2 YNNKEL come from the germline V gene (reference sequence). The CDR3 has 14 amino acids. The CDR3 region has the DNA TGTGCCAGCAGCCAACTAGACAGGGTCGGTGGCTACACCTTC. It specifies CASSQLDRVGGYTF.

A few counts support this clonotype. This rearrangement joins TRBV30 to TRBJ1-1; a possible D gene is TRBD1 (6 bases). From germline, CDR1 is GTSNPN and CDR2 SVGIG (reference sequence). The CDR3 is 12 residues long. V lost 8 bases to trimming and J lost 5 bases, with 15 bases between them. DNA for the CDR3: TGTGCCCAATCAACAGGGACGACTGAAGCTTTCTTT. This sequence encodes CAQSTGTTEAFF.

J is TRBJ2-4 and V is TRBV5-5, with 10 nucleotides matching TRBD1. The J call could be wrong; TRBJ2-7 is a better fit for the DNA end. The CDR3 totals 15 residues. Looked up from germline, CDR1 is SGHKS and CDR2 is YYEKEE (reference sequence). This CDR3 is CASSLEGTGVGEQYF. The CDR3 coding sequence is TGTGCCAGCAGCTTGGAAGGGACAGGGGTCGGCGAGCAGTACTTC.

The gene calls are TRBV2 and TRBJ1-2, with D possibly matching TRBD1 (5 bases). Germline V gene sequence: CDR1 SNHLY, CDR2 FYNNEI. V lost 4 bases, J lost 1 base, and 13 bases lay in between. There are 15 residues in the CDR3. The CDR3 sequence is CASSVSGGNNYGYTF. CDR3 bases: TGTGCCAGCAGTGTAAGCGGGGGAAATAACTATGGCTACACCTTC.

A single count supports this clonotype. The rearrangement joins TRBV7-8 to TRBJ1-4; TRBD1 matches 7 bases. The CDR3 runs 14 residues. Germline loops: CDR1 SGHVS, CDR2 FQNEAQ. After removal of 2 bases from V and 8 bases from J, the junction contained 5 bases not matched to a gene. The CDR3 is CASSLQGGREKLFF. In DNA, the CDR3 is TGTGCCAGCAGCTTACAGGGGGGGAGGGAAAAACTGTTTTTT.

V is TRBV5-5 and J is TRBJ1-2; D not certain. CDR3 length: 17 residues. V shed 4 bases and J shed 3 bases, with 22 bases lying between them. CDR1 is SGHKS, CDR2 YYEKEE, per germline (reference sequence). CDR3 nucleotide sequence: TGTGCCAGCAGCCCCCTACATGGCACGTTAGCGGACTATGGCTACACCTTC. Translating it yields CASSPLHGTLADYGYTF.

V gene TRBV12-3 or TRBV12-4 combines with J gene TRBJ2-7; D is possibly TRBD1 (5 bases). Trimming removed 2 bases from V and 6 bases from J, with 17 bases in between. CDR3 length: 15 amino acids. CDR3 nucleotide sequence: TGTGCCAGCAGTTTATGGCAGGGAATGGCGAGCGAGCAGTACTTC. Translated: CASSLWQGMASEQYF.

This chain uses TRBV9 with TRBJ2-3, with TRBD2 matching over 12 bases. This CDR3 region has 16 residues. Germline V CDR1 and CDR2: SGDLS, YYNGEE. V trimming: 4 bases; J trimming: 2 bases; junction bases outside the gene matches: 5. This chain's CDR3 is CASSYGLAGHTDTQYF. CDR3 sequence (DNA): TGTGCCAGCAGCTATGGACTAGCGGGGCACACAGATACGCAGTATTTT.

The chain recombines TRBV28 with TRBJ2-4; the match to TRBD1 covers 7 bases. Germline-derived CDR1 and CDR2 are MDHEN and SYDVKM. The CDR3 covers 13 residues. The ends lost 6 bases at V and 13 bases at J; junction bases unmatched: 12. CDR3 sequence reads: CASSLDRVREQYF. The CDR3 DNA reads as TGTGCCAGCAGCTTAGACAGGGTTCGTGAGCAGTACTTC.

The chain is built from TRBV3-1 and TRBJ2-4; D is ambiguous. The assigned J gene may be wrong: the sequence end matches TRBJ2-7 better. The CDR3 consists of 14 residues. CDR1 and CDR2 (germline): LGHDT, YNNKEL (reference sequence). The CDR3 nucleotides read TGTGCCAGCAGCCAAGATCTTCATGGCGGCGAGCAGTACTTC. Amino acids: CASSQDLHGGEQYF.

The gene calls are TRBV5-1 and TRBJ2-5; unclear D gene. The DNA end lines up better with TRBJ2-7; the J call may be wrong. The germline V gene encodes CDR1 SGHRS and CDR2 YFSETQ. This CDR3 contains 14 residues. This CDR3 is CASSLLQFSYEQYF. In DNA form, the CDR3 reads TGCGCCAGCAGCTTGTTGCAGTTCAGCTACGAGCAGTACTTC.

There are a few counts of this clonotype. The rearrangement uses TRBV12-3 or TRBV12-4 and TRBJ1-2; a weak D match, TRBD1 (5 bases). There are 13 residues in the CDR3. Trimming stripped 6 bases from V and 4 bases from J, with 12 bases between. In DNA, the CDR3 is TGTGCCAGCAGCCAGACAGCGATCTATGGCTACACCTTC. Translation gives CASSQTAIYGYTF.

This clonotype showed up just a few times. The chain's CDR3 is CASSPGTGGITGELFF. CDR3 sequence (DNA): TGTGCCAGCAGTCCAGGGACAGGGGGCATCACCGGGGAGCTGTTTTTT. The V call is TRBV27, the J call TRBJ2-2; 12 bases align to TRBD1. The V gene's germline CDR1 is MNHEY and CDR2 SMNVEV (reference sequence). Germline trimming cut 5 bases from V and 4 bases from J; bases unmatched to any gene: 5. This CDR3 region has 16 residues.

The chain has TRBV7-2 and TRBJ2-3; D call uncertain. The CDR3 is 15 residues long. Germline V gene sequence: CDR1 SGHTA, CDR2 FQGNSA. V gave up 5 bases and J gave up 6 bases, with 18 bases separating them. In DNA, the CDR3 is TGTGCCAGCAGCCCGAGAGCCTCCCGCGCCGATACGCAGTATTTT. This codes for CASSPRASRADTQYF.

In its sample, this clonotype was seen a few times. This rearrangement joins TRBV27 to TRBJ2-4; D gene uncertain. The J call is uncertain, as TRBJ2-7 better fits the DNA end. The CDR3 length is 16 residues. Germline-derived CDR1 and CDR2 are MNHEY and SMNVEV (reference sequence). CDR3: CASSSPTSSNLDEQYF. The CDR3 DNA reads as TGTGCCAGCAGTTCTCCGACGTCCTCCAACCTCGACGAGCAGTACTTC.

This chain uses TRBV28 with TRBJ1-1, with a possible D match to TRBD1 (6 bases). The length of the CDR3 is 17 residues. Trimming took off 4 bases at V and 0 bases at J, with 18 bases between the two ends. Germline V gives CDR1 MDHEN, CDR2 SYDVKM. In nucleotides, the CDR3 is TGTGCCAGCAGTTCGACAGGATCTCGCCCCATGAACACTGAAGCTTTCTTT. Translation: CASSSTGSRPMNTEAFF.

This rearrangement joins TRBV25-1 to TRBJ2-7; no definite D call. With the DNA end fitting TRBJ2-4 better, the J assignment may be wrong. The CDR3 totals 12 residues. Germline CDR1 reads MGHDK; CDR2 reads SYGVNS. The CDR3 loop reads CASSEPGDIQYF. CDR3 DNA sequence: TGTGCCAGCAGTGAGCCTGGGGACATTCAGTACTTC.

The gene calls are TRBV9 and TRBJ1-1; D perhaps matches TRBD1 (5 bases). Per the germline V gene, CDR1 is SGDLS and CDR2 is YYNGEE. This CDR3 spans 13 amino acids. Trimming took 6 bases from V and 8 from J, leaving 17 bases between them. CDR3: CASMPGDAGEAFF. Written as DNA, the CDR3 is TGTGCCAGCATGCCGGGGGATGCCGGCGAAGCTTTCTTT.

This chain links TRBV29-1 with TRBJ2-7; D possibly corresponds to TRBD2 (6 bases). The CDR3 totals 13 residues. Germline values: CDR1 SQVTM, CDR2 ANQGSEA. V was cut by 4 bases and J by 2 bases, with 12 bases left in between. The CDR3 is CSVVEGGAYEQYF. CDR3 DNA: TGCAGCGTTGTGGAGGGAGGCGCCTACGAGCAGTACTTC.